This is a list of T cell receptor beta chains from one sample in a study of cytomegalovirus exposure and HLA in healthy donors. The repertoire was sequenced with immunoSEQ multiplex PCR; TCRdb's copy has only in-frame clones and lacks some. The sample table sets out 200,000 or so clones. Sequenced sample: PBMCs. The origin of the receptors is a boy aged 10-17 years in good health and CMV-seronegative. The CDR3 runs from the conserved cysteine through the conserved F or W. A D gene is named only where the DNA matches it firmly.

d_call cdr3_length j_call v_call cdr3_aa cdr3_nt
. 15 TRBJ1-4 TRBV15 CATSRAGTLNEKLFF TGTGCCACCAGCAGAGCCGGGACACTCAATGAAAAACTGTTTTTT
. 15 TRBJ1-2 TRBV11-2 CASSSPTGHNYGYTF TGTGCCAGCAGCTCCCCGACAGGTCATAACTATGGCTACACCTTC
TRBD1 14 TRBJ1-1 TRBV11-1 CASRPQGRNTEAFF TGTGCCAGCAGGCCACAGGGGAGGAACACTGAAGCTTTCTTT
TRBD2 15 TRBJ2-5 TRBV6-5 CASSYSRAGQETQYF TGTGCCAGCAGTTACTCGAGAGCGGGGCAAGAGACCCAGTACTTC
TRBD1 15 TRBJ2-5 TRBV5-4 CASSFGGQVKETQYF TGTGCCAGCAGCTTCGGAGGACAGGTGAAAGAGACCCAGTACTTC
. 12 TRBJ1-1 TRBV7-2 CASSLPYTEAFF TGTGCCAGCAGCCTACCATACACTGAAGCTTTCTTT
TRBD1 16 TRBJ2-7 TRBV5-6 CASSLASGQGLHEQYF TGTGCCAGCAGCTTGGCCTCGGGACAGGGTCTCCACGAGCAGTACTTC
. 13 TRBJ2-5 TRBV7-2 CASSLGRQETQYF TGTGCCAGCAGCTTGGGCCGACAAGAGACCCAGTACTTC
TRBD1 16 TRBJ1-2 TRBV19 CASSIFRGAFNYGYTF TGTGCCAGTAGTATCTTCAGGGGGGCTTTTAACTATGGCTACACCTTC
TRBD2 14 TRBJ2-3 TRBV15 CATSSSGGTDTQYF TGTGCCACCAGCAGCAGCGGGGGCACAGATACGCAGTATTTT
. 14 TRBJ1-4 TRBV7-9 CASSDDRLSEKLFF TGTGCCAGCAGCGACGACAGGCTCAGCGAAAAACTGTTTTTT
. 15 TRBJ2-7 TRBV19 CASSITGQGPYEQYF TGTGCCAGTAGTATAACGGGGCAGGGGCCCTACGAGCAGTACTTC
TRBD2 18 TRBJ2-3 TRBV6-1 CASSDVLAGGSHPDTQYF TGTGCCAGCAGTGACGTACTAGCGGGGGGCTCGCATCCAGATACGCAGTATTTT
. 14 TRBJ1-1 TRBV18 CASSQQELNTEAFF TGTGCCAGCTCACAACAGGAGTTGAACACTGAAGCTTTCTTT
. 16 TRBJ2-2 TRBV15 CATSSRDFLNTGELFF TGTGCCACCAGCAGCCGGGACTTCTTGAACACCGGGGAGCTGTTTTTT
. 11 TRBJ1-2 TRBV30 CAWSQGKGYTF TGTGCCTGGAGTCAGGGGAAGGGCTACACCTTC
TRBD1 14 TRBJ1-4 TRBV28 CASSLRQGNEKLFF TGTGCCAGCAGTTTACGACAGGGGAATGAAAAACTGTTTTTT
TRBD2 16 TRBJ2-1 TRBV7-8 CASSLSLAGGKDEQFF TGTGCCAGCAGCTTATCTCTAGCGGGGGGGAAGGATGAGCAGTTCTTC
. 17 TRBJ1-1 TRBV28 CASSSPGTRGRDTEAFF TGTGCCAGCAGTAGCCCCGGGACAAGGGGAAGGGACACTGAAGCTTTCTTT
TRBD1 15 TRBJ2-5 TRBV7-8 CASIEYVGGAETQYF TGTGCCAGCATCGAATACGTAGGGGGCGCGGAGACCCAGTACTTC
. 15 TRBJ1-1 TRBV7-2 CASSLTQLMNTEAFF TGTGCCAGCAGCTTAACACAGCTCATGAACACTGAAGCTTTCTTT
. 16 TRBJ2-3 TRBV9 CASSVARGASTDTQYF TGTGCCAGCAGCGTAGCTCGGGGGGCTAGCACAGATACGCAGTATTTT
. 16 TRBJ1-4 TRBV5-8 CASSPGVVNRDEKLFF TGTGCCAGCAGCCCGGGAGTGGTAAATAGGGATGAAAAACTGTTTTTT
TRBD1 12 TRBJ2-7 TRBV2 CASSPTGGEQYF TGTGCCAGCAGTCCGACAGGGGGCGAGCAGTACTTC
TRBD1 15 TRBJ1-1 TRBV4-2 CASSPGQGAYTEAFF TGTGCCAGCAGTCCGGGACAGGGGGCTTACACTGAAGCTTTCTTT
TRBD1 16 TRBJ2-7 TRBV5-4 CASSRGQGGLPYEQYF TGTGCCAGCAGCCGGGGACAGGGGGGCCTTCCTTACGAGCAGTACTTC
. 14 TRBJ2-1 TRBV7-3 CASSYGLSYNEQFF TGTGCCAGCAGCTATGGACTCTCCTACAATGAGCAGTTCTTC
. 12 TRBJ1-2 TRBV6-1 CASSAQGAGYTF TGTGCCAGCAGTGCACAGGGTGCTGGCTACACCTTC
TRBD2 16 TRBJ2-1 TRBV30 CAWSVLIAGSYNEQFF TGTGCCTGGAGTGTATTGATAGCGGGTAGTTACAATGAGCAGTTCTTC
TRBD2 15 TRBJ2-6 TRBV5-4 CASSSGGSGANVLTF TGTGCCAGCAGCTCGGGGGGCTCTGGGGCCAACGTCCTGACTTTC
TRBD2 15 TRBJ2-3 TRBV11-3 CASSTTSGGTDTQYF TGTGCCAGCAGCACGACTAGCGGGGGCACAGATACGCAGTATTTT
. 15 TRBJ1-1 TRBV7-8 CASSLMGRANTEAFF TGTGCCAGCAGCTTAATGGGCAGGGCGAACACTGAAGCTTTCTTT
. 14 TRBJ1-5 TRBV19 CASSMATEDQPQHF TGTGCCAGTAGTATGGCGACAGAAGATCAGCCCCAGCATTTT
. 14 TRBJ1-2 TRBV5-1 CASSLAGPPYGYTF TGCGCCAGCAGCTTGGCAGGCCCACCCTATGGCTACACCTTC
. 15 TRBJ1-3 TRBV9 CASSVAPGTGNTIYF TGTGCCAGCAGCGTAGCCCCAGGGACTGGAAACACCATATATTTT
. 14 TRBJ1-5 TRBV19 CASSMVQLDQPQHF TGTGCCAGTAGTATGGTACAGCTCGATCAGCCCCAGCATTTT
. 13 TRBJ1-2 TRBV28 CASSLVTNYGYTF TGTGCCAGCAGTTTGGTTACAAACTATGGCTACACCTTC
TRBD1 14 TRBJ2-3 TRBV29-1 CSGARTGITDTQYF TGCAGCGGGGCCCGGACAGGGATCACAGATACGCAGTATTTT
TRBD2 17 TRBJ2-5 TRBV2 CASSERLAGVTQETQYF TGTGCCAGCAGTGAAAGGCTAGCGGGGGTCACTCAAGAGACCCAGTACTTC
TRBD2 15 TRBJ2-1 TRBV9 CASSGGLAGYNEQFF TGTGCCAGCAGCGGCGGACTAGCGGGGTACAATGAGCAGTTCTTC